This is a list of T cell receptor beta chains from one sample in a study of blood T cell repertoires in COVID-19. Measured with immunoSEQ multiplex PCR; TCRdb has only the in-frame clones, and not every one. There are 150,000 to 200,000 clones in the sample; roughly 85% occur only once, and 9% lies in the top ten. Sequenced input: PBMCs or T cells enriched from blood (not recorded which). Every receptor here comes from a woman younger than 30 who had recovered from COVID-19. Each CDR3 is given with its conserved first and last residue. Each record gives: CDR3 length, D gene, clone size, V gene, J gene, CDR3 protein, CDR3 DNA. The D gene is left open where the match is weak. Clone size appears in some rows only: once, few, many, or a class for an expanded clone.

16	NA	NA	TRBV27	TRBJ2-5	CASSLSWSSSRETQYF	TGTGCCAGCAGTTTATCGTGGTCTAGTAGCAGAGAGACCCAGTACTTC
13	TRBD1	NA	TRBV30	TRBJ1-2	CAWRTGQDYGYTF	TGTGCCTGGAGAACGGGACAGGACTATGGCTACACCTTC
12	NA	NA	TRBV11-2	TRBJ1-1	CASSLGAAEAFF	TGTGCCAGCAGCTTGGGGGCGGCTGAAGCTTTCTTT
13	NA	NA	TRBV6-2/TRBV6-3	TRBJ2-5	CASSYEARETQYF	TGTGCCAGCAGTTACGAGGCACGGGAGACCCAGTACTTC
15	TRBD1	NA	TRBV11-3	TRBJ2-3	CASSFGTGGTDTQYF	TGTGCCAGCAGCTTTGGGACAGGGGGCACAGATACGCAGTATTTT
15	TRBD1	NA	TRBV7-9	TRBJ2-5	CASSPGTAEQETQYF	TGTGCCAGCAGCCCCGGGACAGCGGAACAAGAGACCCAGTACTTC
17	TRBD1	NA	TRBV14	TRBJ2-1	CASSPLAGTGVGHEQFF	TGTGCCAGCAGCCCCCTGGCCGGGACAGGGGTAGGGCATGAGCAGTTCTTC
12	NA	NA	TRBV5-6	TRBJ1-1	CASSFLRLEAFF	TGTGCCAGCAGCTTTCTACGACTTGAAGCTTTCTTT
16	NA	NA	TRBV5-1	TRBJ2-2	CASSPGGTSGTGELFF	TGCGCCAGCAGCCCAGGGGGAACTAGCGGCACCGGGGAGCTGTTTTTT
13	NA	NA	TRBV6-5	TRBJ1-5	CASSPGGNQPQHF	TGTGCCAGCAGCCCCGGGGGTAATCAGCCCCAGCATTTT
15	NA	NA	TRBV7-2	TRBJ1-4	CASSPPQVSSEKLFF	TGTGCCAGCAGCCCCCCCCAGGTTTCAAGTGAAAAACTGTTTTTT
15	NA	few	TRBV15	TRBJ1-4	CATRIGEQGAEKLFF	TGTGCCACCAGGATAGGCGAACAGGGAGCAGAAAAACTGTTTTTT
15	NA	NA	TRBV6-5	TRBJ2-1	CASSYSGSSTNEQFF	TGTGCCAGCAGTTACTCAGGCAGCTCGACTAATGAGCAGTTCTTC
14	NA	few	TRBV19	TRBJ1-5	CASSIQGLEQPQHF	TGTGCCAGTAGCATACAGGGATTGGAGCAGCCCCAGCATTTT
11	NA	NA	TRBV14	TRBJ2-3	CASSPGDTQYF	TGTGCCAGCAGCCCCGGGGATACGCAGTATTTT
16	NA	NA	TRBV28	TRBJ1-6	CASRTGHNSYNSPLHF	TGTGCCAGCAGGACGGGACACAACTCCTATAATTCACCCCTCCACTTT
12	NA	NA	TRBV27	TRBJ1-1	CASSRGNTEAFF	TGTGCCAGCAGCCGGGGGAACACTGAAGCTTTCTTT
16	TRBD1	NA	TRBV4-1	TRBJ1-5	CASSQSRTGGNQPQHF	TGCGCCAGCAGCCAATCCAGGACAGGGGGAAATCAGCCCCAGCATTTT
17	TRBD1	NA	TRBV11-2	TRBJ1-2	CASSLSINRGSFGGYTF	TGTGCCAGCAGCTTAAGTATCAACAGGGGGAGTTTTGGTGGCTACACCTTC
12	NA	NA	TRBV29-1	TRBJ2-5	CSVDYREETQYF	TGCAGCGTTGATTACAGGGAAGAGACCCAGTACTTC
15	NA	NA	TRBV19	TRBJ1-2	CASSKYEVTNYGYTF	TGTGCCAGTAGTAAATACGAGGTCACGAATTATGGCTACACCTTC
13	NA	NA	TRBV3-1/TRBV3-2	TRBJ2-2	CASSQLNTGELFF	TGTGCCAGCAGCCAATTAAACACCGGGGAGCTGTTTTTT
14	NA	NA	TRBV6-4	TRBJ2-3	CASSEHSTLDTQYF	TGTGCCAGCAGTGAGCACTCTACTTTAGATACGCAGTATTTT
15	NA	NA	TRBV7-2	TRBJ2-3	CAILRGSSSTDTQYF	TGTGCCATCCTTAGAGGTAGCAGTAGCACAGATACGCAGTATTTT
11	NA	NA	TRBV28	TRBJ2-3	CASSQTVAQYF	TGTGCCAGCAGTCAGACAGTGGCGCAGTATTTT
14	TRBD2	once	TRBV28	TRBJ2-2	CASGTSGTTGELFF	TGTGCCAGCGGGACTAGCGGGACCACCGGGGAGCTGTTTTTT
17	TRBD2	NA	TRBV4-1	TRBJ2-1	CASSQSLLAGLKNEQFF	TGCGCCAGCAGCCAGTCCCTTCTAGCGGGATTGAAGAATGAGCAGTTCTTC
15	TRBD2	NA	TRBV28	TRBJ2-3	CATPGSGRVEDTQYF	TGTGCCACCCCCGGTAGCGGGAGAGTGGAAGATACGCAGTATTTT
16	NA	NA	TRBV6-2/TRBV6-3	TRBJ1-5	CASSYPGRNSNQPQHF	TGTGCCAGCAGTTACCCTGGGAGAAATAGCAATCAGCCCCAGCATTTT
14	TRBD2	NA	TRBV5-1	TRBJ2-7	CASSAGTSVDEQYF	TGCGCCAGCAGCGCGGGGACTAGCGTCGACGAGCAGTACTTC
14	TRBD1	NA	TRBV7-9	TRBJ1-2	CASSVSGTGHGYTF	TGTGCCAGCAGCGTCTCCGGGACAGGGCATGGCTACACCTTC
13	NA	NA	TRBV18	TRBJ1-4	CASSPPTALKLFF	TGTGCCAGCTCACCACCGACAGCCCTAAAACTGTTTTTT
13	NA	NA	TRBV7-3	TRBJ2-7	CASSLTGGYEQYF	TGTGCCAGCAGCTTAACTGGCGGTTACGAGCAGTACTTC
16	NA	NA	TRBV7-2	TRBJ2-2	CASSPNGGANTGELFF	TGTGCCAGCAGCCCGAATGGGGGCGCGAACACCGGGGAGCTGTTTTTT
15	NA	NA	TRBV24-1	TRBJ2-4	CATSEPQGGKNIQYF	TGTGCCACCAGTGAACCACAGGGCGGCAAAAACATTCAGTACTTC
15	TRBD2	once	TRBV7-8	TRBJ2-3	CASSPLAGGSDTQYF	TGTGCCAGCTCCCCCCTAGCGGGAGGGTCAGATACGCAGTATTTT
17	NA	NA	TRBV11-2	TRBJ1-3	CASSLDRETLSGNTIYF	TGTGCCAGCAGCTTAGATCGGGAGACACTCTCTGGAAACACCATATATTTT
14	TRBD2	NA	TRBV24-1	TRBJ2-6	CAPGGRNGANVLTF	TGTGCCCCGGGGGGGAGGAATGGGGCCAACGTCCTGACTTTC
11	NA	NA	TRBV5-4	TRBJ2-1	CASSFNNEQFF	TGTGCCAGCAGCTTCAACAATGAGCAGTTCTTC
14	TRBD1	NA	TRBV28	TRBJ1-2	CASTKTSGGDGYTF	TGTGCCAGCACTAAAACCTCAGGGGGCGATGGCTACACCTTC
16	TRBD1	NA	TRBV3-1/TRBV3-2	TRBJ2-3	CASSPWDRRPTDTQYF	TGTGCCAGCAGCCCCTGGGACAGGCGGCCCACAGATACGCAGTATTTT
15	TRBD1	NA	TRBV2	TRBJ1-1	CASSGRQGEKSEAFF	TGTGCCAGCAGTGGACGGCAGGGGGAAAAGTCTGAAGCTTTCTTT
15	NA	NA	TRBV29-1	TRBJ1-2	CSVEDVSMGRYGYTF	TGCAGCGTTGAAGATGTCAGTATGGGGAGATATGGCTACACCTTC
16	TRBD1	NA	TRBV5-1	TRBJ2-7	CASSLAGSSGGYEQYF	TGCGCCAGCAGCTTGGCAGGGTCGTCAGGGGGCTACGAGCAGTACTTC
12	NA	NA	TRBV11-2	TRBJ2-1	CASSLALFEQFF	TGTGCCAGCAGCTTAGCCCTATTTGAGCAGTTCTTC
17	NA	once	TRBV11-2	TRBJ1-1	CASSLHPSTGINTEAFF	TGTGCCAGCAGCTTACACCCAAGTACAGGGATCAACACTGAAGCTTTCTTT
14	NA	NA	TRBV6-5	TRBJ1-1	CASSSSILLTEAFF	TGTGCCAGCAGCTCCTCCATCTTACTCACTGAAGCTTTCTTT
16	TRBD1	once	TRBV27	TRBJ1-2	CASRPQTGSRNYGYTF	TGTGCCAGCAGACCCCAGACAGGGTCAAGAAACTATGGCTACACCTTC
13	NA	NA	TRBV6-5	TRBJ1-2	CASSYGGQRGYTF	TGTGCCAGCAGTTACGGCGGCCAACGAGGCTACACCTTC
13	NA	NA	TRBV5-1	TRBJ1-1	CASSFQENTEAFF	TGCGCCAGCAGCTTTCAGGAGAACACTGAAGCTTTCTTT
16	TRBD2	NA	TRBV5-1	TRBJ2-3	CASSHGTSGRSDTQYF	TGCGCCAGCAGCCATGGGACTAGCGGGAGGTCGGATACGCAGTATTTT